The clone carrying this TCR beta chain has a handful of counts. Its antigen is unknown. The study extracted total RNA from unfractionated whole blood. This specimen belongs to a study of human T cells and chemical hapten exposure. Study at large: TCR yields per sample varied, mainly owing to small pooled library volume differences.

Germline V gives CDR1 DFQATT, CDR2 SNEGSKA (reference sequence). Unmatched junction bases numbered 5, after V lost 0 bases and J lost 5 bases. This CDR3 spans 14 amino acids. Unique molecular identifiers were attached to individual cDNA molecules during library preparation. The authors' processing: Per sample, the median was around 100,000 TCRs, with values from around 20,000 to 690,000. TCRdb re-analysed the reads in MiXCR, keeping a single row per CDR3 protein. These V and J calls rely on TCRdb rather than the paper's analysis. The sample contains about 120,000 distinct CDR3 sequences, around 8.5% of which appear only once. Points from the study as a whole: DPC sensitization left the count of TCRs above 1 in 1000 unchanged.

This chain connects TRBV20-1 to TRBJ2-7, with 9 bases fitting TRBD2. Sequenced: whole blood. This clonotype was sampled from a human donor in good health. Some clones in this sample may be carry-over from other donors' samples. This chain's CDR3 is CSARDLAGGHEQYF. The CDR3 coding sequence is TGCAGTGCTAGAGACCTGGCGGGGGGGCACGAGCAGTACTTC.